The entry below gives a single TCR beta chain sequence along with its context. Its antigen remains unknown. With 7 bases clipped from V and 6 bases from J, the junction kept 8 bases outside the gene matches. Germline V lookup: CDR1 SGHRS, CDR2 YFSETQ. CDR3 length equals 14 residues. Random-hexamer reverse transcription was applied to roughly 0.5 to 1 ug RNA. By means of immunoSEQ multiplex PCR, TCR beta CDR3 spanning 54 Vbeta and 13 Jbeta underwent amplification. TCRdb called the immunoSEQ multiplex PCR reads again in MiXCR, with one record for every CDR3 protein. The data show 190,000 or so distinct CDR3 sequences, with nearly 95% seen just once and approximately 0.097% held by the top ten. This sample was included in a study of CD8 T cells in Susac syndrome. TCR beta sequencing was performed on blood CD8+ and CD4+ T cells. Study-wide points: The number of individuals included in the study's TCR sequencing and HLA analysis was acknowledged as relatively small.

The sample was CD4+ T cells from PBMCs. This chain links TRBV5-1 with TRBJ2-2, with 8 bases aligning to TRBD1. This TCR was sampled from a human donor with multiple sclerosis. This CDR3 reads CASRYRGFAGELFF. CDR3 in DNA: TGCGCCAGCCGATACAGGGGGTTCGCCGGGGAGCTGTTTTTT.